This entry concerns a single T cell receptor beta chain. What it binds is unknown. Sequenced by immunoSEQ multiplex PCR; TCRdb stores in-frame clones only, minus some. The sample holds 95,000 to 150,000 clones, nearly 90% seen once. The data belong to a study of cytomegalovirus exposure and HLA in healthy donors. Study results and caveats: Many donors shared some public TCRs, even though most TCR sequences were rare. The study flagged around 150 TCR beta chains as cytomegalovirus-associated. High sensitivity and specificity were reportedly achieved when the classifier diagnosed cytomegalovirus status.

The germline CDR1 and CDR2 sequences are MDHEN and SYDVKM. V lost 4 bases, J lost 2 bases, and 11 bases lay in between. The CDR3 extends over 14 amino acids. Separation from the roughly 700-subject first cohort characterized the roughly 120-subject validation cohort, to which the donors belonged. Material for sequencing was PBMCs. J is TRBJ1-2 and V is TRBV28, with unresolved D. The clonotype was recovered from a young woman in good health and CMV-seronegative. The CDR3 here is CASSSTPQNYGYTF. CDR3 nucleotide sequence: TGTGCCAGCAGTTCGACTCCTCAAAACTATGGCTACACCTTC.